These T cell receptor beta chains were read from a single sample in a study of CD8 T cell repertoires and HIV-1 epitope variants. This table comes from immunoSEQ multiplex PCR, and its TCRdb copy is limited to in-frame clones, with some not included. The sample gives approximately 5,000 clones, roughly 67% of which show up once; just under 45% is in the top ten. Antigens of these TCRs are unknown. Sample: cultured CD8+ T cells derived from PBMCs. The receptors originated from a male donor with HIV. Each CDR3 is given with its conserved first and last residue. D genes are given only for firm matches. Size tells how often a clone was seen (once, few, many) or the class of an expanded clone, and some rows leave it out.

NA	NA	TRBV11-1	TRBJ2-1	TGTGCCAGCAGCTTAGCCGGACAGAGCTACAATGAGCAGTTCTTC	CASSLAGQSYNEQFF
NA	TRBD1	TRBV30	TRBJ1-3	TGTGCCTCCCCTGGGACAGCGAGGGATCGAAACACCATATATTTT	CASPGTARDRNTIYF
NA	NA	TRBV4-3	TRBJ2-2	TGCGCCAGCCAGATGGGATGGAACACCGGGGAGCTGTTTTTT	CASQMGWNTGELFF
NA	TRBD2	TRBV2	TRBJ2-3	TGTGCCAGCAGTGAGCTAGCGGGGGAAACAGATACGCAGTATTTT	CASSELAGETDTQYF
NA	NA	TRBV11-3	TRBJ1-1	TGTGCCAGCAGCGACTCTGTGGGCACTGAAGCTTTCTTT	CASSDSVGTEAFF
NA	NA	TRBV7-9	TRBJ1-1	TGTGTAGGGCAGTTCATGAACACTGAAGCTTTCTTT	CVGQFMNTEAFF
NA	TRBD2	TRBV7-6	TRBJ2-3	TGTGCCAGCAGCTTAGACTCTGGGCGGGAGGCAGATACGCAGTATTTT	CASSLDSGREADTQYF
NA	TRBD1	TRBV18	TRBJ1-5	TGTGCCAGCTCATCGACAGGGCCCAATCAGCCCCAGCATTTT	CASSSTGPNQPQHF
NA	NA	TRBV4-3	TRBJ1-1	TGCGCCAGCAGCCAAGATCCGAAGAACACTGAAGCTTTCTTT	CASSQDPKNTEAFF
few	NA	TRBV9	TRBJ1-6	TGTGCCAGCAGCGTTGGTTCCTATAATTCACCCCTCCACTTT	CASSVGSYNSPLHF
NA	TRBD1	TRBV6-6	TRBJ2-7	TGTGCCAGCAGTTACACAGGGGGCGAATACGAGCAGTACTTC	CASSYTGGEYEQYF
once	TRBD1	TRBV7-9	TRBJ2-7	TGTGCCAGCAGCTCAACAGGGGAAGGGGACTACGAGCAGTACTTC	CASSSTGEGDYEQYF
NA	NA	TRBV6-1	TRBJ2-7	TGTGCCAGCAGTGAGGGGGGGGCGGCGGGATACGAGCAGTACTTC	CASSEGGAAGYEQYF
NA	NA	TRBV5-1	TRBJ2-1	TGCGCCAGCAGCTTAAGCACCTCCTACAATGAGCAGTTCTTC	CASSLSTSYNEQFF
NA	TRBD1	TRBV4-2	TRBJ1-1	TGTGCCAGCAGCCAAGATAGGACAGGGTATGACACTGAAGCTTTCTTT	CASSQDRTGYDTEAFF
NA	NA	TRBV27	TRBJ1-5	TGTGCCAGCAGTTTAAGGGGAGACAATCAGCCCCAGCATTTT	CASSLRGDNQPQHF
NA	NA	TRBV6-5	TRBJ2-1	TGTGCCAGCAGTTTAGGAGGGGGGGGGCAGTTCTTC	CASSLGGGGQFF